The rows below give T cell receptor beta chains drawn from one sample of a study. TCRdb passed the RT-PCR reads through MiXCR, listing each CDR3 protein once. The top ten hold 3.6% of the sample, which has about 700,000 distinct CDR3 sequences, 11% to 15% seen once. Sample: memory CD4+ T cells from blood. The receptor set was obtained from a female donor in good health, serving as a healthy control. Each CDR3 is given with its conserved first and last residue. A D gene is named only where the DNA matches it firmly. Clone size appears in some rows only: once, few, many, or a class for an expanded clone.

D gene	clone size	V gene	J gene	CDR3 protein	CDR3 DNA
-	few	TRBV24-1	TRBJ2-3	CATSDPRDSRGDTQYF	TGTGCCACCAGTGATCCACGGGACTCGAGAGGAGATACGCAGTATTTT
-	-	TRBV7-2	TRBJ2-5	CASIQSPGHIETQYF	TGTGCCAGCATCCAATCCCCGGGACACATAGAGACCCAGTACTTC
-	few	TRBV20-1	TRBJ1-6	CSAREARGPPLHF	TGCAGTGCTAGAGAAGCCCGGGGGCCACCCCTCCACTTT
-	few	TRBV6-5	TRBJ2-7	CASSYGRALTYEQYF	TGTGCCAGCAGTTACGGCAGGGCGCTTACCTACGAGCAGTACTTC
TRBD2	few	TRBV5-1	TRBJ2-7	CASSLVTAGSYEQYF	TGCGCCAGCAGCTTGGTGACAGCGGGATCCTACGAGCAGTACTTC
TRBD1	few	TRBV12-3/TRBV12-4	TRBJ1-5	CASTENRGPNQPQHF	TGTGCCAGCACCGAAAACAGGGGGCCTAATCAGCCCCAGCATTTT
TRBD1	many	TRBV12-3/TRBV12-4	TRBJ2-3	CASRETGGIGTDTQYF	TGTGCCAGCAGGGAAACAGGGGGCATTGGCACAGATACGCAGTATTTT
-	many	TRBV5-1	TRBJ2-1	CASSLLGGTTGEQFF	TGCGCCAGCAGCTTGCTGGGCGGGACCACCGGTGAGCAGTTCTTC
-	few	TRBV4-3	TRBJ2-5	CASSLLGQVQQTQYF	TGCGCCAGCAGCCTCCTAGGTCAGGTCCAGCAGACCCAGTACTTC
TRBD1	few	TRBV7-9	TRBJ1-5	CASSRAGQGSNQPQHF	TGTGCCAGCAGCCGAGCCGGACAGGGGAGCAATCAGCCCCAGCATTTT
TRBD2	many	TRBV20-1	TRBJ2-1	CSATNRLAANNEQFF	TGCAGTGCTACCAATAGACTAGCGGCTAACAATGAGCAGTTCTTC
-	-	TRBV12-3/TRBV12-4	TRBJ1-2	CASSEMGVGYGYTF	TGTGCCAGCAGTGAAATGGGGGTGGGCTATGGCTACACCTTC
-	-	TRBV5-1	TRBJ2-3	CASSGTSSPDTQYF	TGCGCCAGCAGCGGTACTAGTTCCCCAGATACGCAGTATTTT
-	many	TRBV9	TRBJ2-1	CASSAPGVRGNEQFF	TGTGCCAGCAGCGCGCCAGGGGTCCGCGGCAATGAGCAGTTCTTC
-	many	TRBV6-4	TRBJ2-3	CASSVLTDTQYF	TGTGCCAGCAGTGTGCTGACAGATACGCAGTATTTT
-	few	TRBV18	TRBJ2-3	CASSPDFSLHTQYF	TGTGCCAGCTCACCAGATTTCAGCTTGCATACGCAGTATTTT
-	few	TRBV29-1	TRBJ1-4	CSVVGVGEKLFF	TGCAGCGTTGTCGGTGTAGGCGAAAAACTGTTTTTT
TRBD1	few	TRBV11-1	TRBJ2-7	CASSPGTEVKQYF	TGTGCCAGCAGCCCCGGGACAGAAGTTAAGCAGTACTTC
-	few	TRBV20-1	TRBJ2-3	CSARDPGYTQYF	TGCAGTGCTAGAGATCCCGGGTATACGCAGTATTTT
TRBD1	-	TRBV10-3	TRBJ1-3	CASGTASGNTIYF	TGTGCCAGCGGGACAGCCTCTGGAAACACCATATATTTT
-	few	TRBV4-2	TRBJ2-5	CASSQEGGANGETQYF	TGTGCCAGCAGCCAAGAGGGAGGAGCGAACGGGGAGACCCAGTACTTC
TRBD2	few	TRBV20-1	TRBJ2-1	CSAVQTSGSTGDEQFF	TGCAGTGCGGTCCAGACTAGCGGGAGTACGGGGGATGAGCAGTTCTTC
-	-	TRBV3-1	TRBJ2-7	CASSQRRGYEQYF	TGTGCCAGCAGCCAACGGCGGGGCTACGAGCAGTACTTC
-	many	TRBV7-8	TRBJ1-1	CASTPGRNEAFF	TGTGCCAGCACCCCGGGGCGCAATGAAGCTTTCTTT
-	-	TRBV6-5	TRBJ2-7	CASSSTSGGQPYEQYF	TGTGCCAGCAGTTCCACGAGCGGGGGACAGCCCTACGAGCAGTACTTC
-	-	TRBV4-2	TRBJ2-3	CASSRSPGGQDTQYF	TGTGCCAGCAGCCGGTCTCCCGGGGGCCAGGATACGCAGTATTTT
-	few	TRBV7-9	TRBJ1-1	CATNALNTEAFF	TGTGCCACTAACGCACTGAACACTGAAGCTTTCTTT